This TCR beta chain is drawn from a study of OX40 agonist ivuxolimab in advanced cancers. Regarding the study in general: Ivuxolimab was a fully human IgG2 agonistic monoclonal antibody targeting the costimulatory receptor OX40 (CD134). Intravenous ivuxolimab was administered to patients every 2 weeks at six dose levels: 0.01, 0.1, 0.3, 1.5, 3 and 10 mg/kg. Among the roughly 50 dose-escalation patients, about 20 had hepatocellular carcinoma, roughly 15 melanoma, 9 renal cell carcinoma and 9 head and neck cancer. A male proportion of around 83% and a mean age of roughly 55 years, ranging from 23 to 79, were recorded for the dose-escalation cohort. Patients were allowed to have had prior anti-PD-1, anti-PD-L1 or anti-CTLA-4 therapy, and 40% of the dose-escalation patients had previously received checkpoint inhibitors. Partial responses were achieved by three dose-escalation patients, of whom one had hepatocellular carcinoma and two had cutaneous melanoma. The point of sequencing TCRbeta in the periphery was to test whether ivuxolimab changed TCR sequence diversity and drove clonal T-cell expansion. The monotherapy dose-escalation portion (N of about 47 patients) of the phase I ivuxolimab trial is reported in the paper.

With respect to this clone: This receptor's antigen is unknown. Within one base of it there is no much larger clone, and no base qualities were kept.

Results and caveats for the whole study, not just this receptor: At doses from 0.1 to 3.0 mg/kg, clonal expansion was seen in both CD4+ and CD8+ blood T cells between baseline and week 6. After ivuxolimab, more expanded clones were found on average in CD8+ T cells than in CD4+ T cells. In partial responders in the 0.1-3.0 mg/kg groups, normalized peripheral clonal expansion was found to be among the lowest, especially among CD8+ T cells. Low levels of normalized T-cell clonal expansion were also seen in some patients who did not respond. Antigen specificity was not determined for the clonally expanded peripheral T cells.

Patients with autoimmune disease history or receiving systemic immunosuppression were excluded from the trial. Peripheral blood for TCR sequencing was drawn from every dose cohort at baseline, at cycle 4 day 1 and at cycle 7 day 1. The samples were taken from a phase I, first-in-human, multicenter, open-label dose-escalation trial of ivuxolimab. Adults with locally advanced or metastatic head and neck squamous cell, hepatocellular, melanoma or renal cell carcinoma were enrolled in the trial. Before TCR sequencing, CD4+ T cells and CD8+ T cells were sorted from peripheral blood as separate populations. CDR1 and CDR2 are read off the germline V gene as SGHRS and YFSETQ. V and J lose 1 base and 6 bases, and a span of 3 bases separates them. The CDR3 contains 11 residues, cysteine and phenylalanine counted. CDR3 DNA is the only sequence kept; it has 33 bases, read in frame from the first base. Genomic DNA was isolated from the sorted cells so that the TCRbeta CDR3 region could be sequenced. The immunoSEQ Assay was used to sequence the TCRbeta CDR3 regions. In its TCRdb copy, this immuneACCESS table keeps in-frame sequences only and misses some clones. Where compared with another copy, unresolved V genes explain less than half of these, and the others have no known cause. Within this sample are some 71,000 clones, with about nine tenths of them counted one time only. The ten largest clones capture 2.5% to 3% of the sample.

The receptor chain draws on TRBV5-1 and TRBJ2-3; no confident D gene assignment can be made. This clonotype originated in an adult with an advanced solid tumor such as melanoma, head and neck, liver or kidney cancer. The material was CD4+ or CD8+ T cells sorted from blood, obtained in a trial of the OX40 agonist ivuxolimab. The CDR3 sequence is CASSLSDTQYF. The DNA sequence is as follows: TGCGCCAGCAGCTTGTCGGATACGCAGTATTTT.